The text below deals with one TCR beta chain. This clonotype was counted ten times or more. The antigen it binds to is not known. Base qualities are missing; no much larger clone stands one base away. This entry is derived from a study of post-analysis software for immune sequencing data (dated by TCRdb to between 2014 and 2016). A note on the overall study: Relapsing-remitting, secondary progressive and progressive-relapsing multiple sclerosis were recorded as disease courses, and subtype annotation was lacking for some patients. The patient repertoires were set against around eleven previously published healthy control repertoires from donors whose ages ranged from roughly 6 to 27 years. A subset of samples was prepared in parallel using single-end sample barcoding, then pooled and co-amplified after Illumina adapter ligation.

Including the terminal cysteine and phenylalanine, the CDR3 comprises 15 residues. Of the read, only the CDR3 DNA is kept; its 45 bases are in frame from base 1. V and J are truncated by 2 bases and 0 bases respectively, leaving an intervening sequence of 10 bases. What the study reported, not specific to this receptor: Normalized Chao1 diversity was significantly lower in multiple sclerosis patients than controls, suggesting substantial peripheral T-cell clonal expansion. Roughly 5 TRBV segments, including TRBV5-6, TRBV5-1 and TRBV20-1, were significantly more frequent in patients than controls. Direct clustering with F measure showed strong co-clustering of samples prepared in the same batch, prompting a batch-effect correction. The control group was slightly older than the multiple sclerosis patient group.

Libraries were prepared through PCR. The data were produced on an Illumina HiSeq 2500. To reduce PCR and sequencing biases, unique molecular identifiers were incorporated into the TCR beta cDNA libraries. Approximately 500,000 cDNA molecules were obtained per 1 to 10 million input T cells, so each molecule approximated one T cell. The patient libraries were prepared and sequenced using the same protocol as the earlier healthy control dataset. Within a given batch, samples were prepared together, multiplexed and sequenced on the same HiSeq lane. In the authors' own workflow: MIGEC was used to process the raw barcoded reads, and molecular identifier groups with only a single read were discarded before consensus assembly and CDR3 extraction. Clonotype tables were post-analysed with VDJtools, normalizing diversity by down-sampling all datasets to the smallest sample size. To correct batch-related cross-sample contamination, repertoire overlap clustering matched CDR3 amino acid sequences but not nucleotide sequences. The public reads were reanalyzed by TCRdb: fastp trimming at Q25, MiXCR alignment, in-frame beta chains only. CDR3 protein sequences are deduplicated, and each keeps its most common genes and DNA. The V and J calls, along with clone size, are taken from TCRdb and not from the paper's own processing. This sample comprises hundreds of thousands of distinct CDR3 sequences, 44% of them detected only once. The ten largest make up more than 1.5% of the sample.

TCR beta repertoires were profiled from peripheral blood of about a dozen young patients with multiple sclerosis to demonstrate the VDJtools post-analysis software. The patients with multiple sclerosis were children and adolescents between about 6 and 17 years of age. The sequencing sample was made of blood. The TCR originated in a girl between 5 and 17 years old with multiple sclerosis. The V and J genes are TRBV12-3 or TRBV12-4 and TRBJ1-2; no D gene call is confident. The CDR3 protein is CASSLRRQTNYGYTF. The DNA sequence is TGTGCCAGCAGTTTACGGCGGCAAACTAACTATGGCTACACCTTC.